Listed below are T cell receptor beta chains from one sample, sequenced in a study of regulatory T cells in long-lasting Graves disease. TCRdb analysed the multiplex PCR reads with MiXCR anew, one entry per CDR3 protein. The data hold about 540,000 distinct CDR3 sequences, with roughly 13% observed a single time. The same data also went into a second study, on T cells in Graves' hyperthyroidism and ophthalmopathy.

The source was peripheral blood mononuclear cells (PBMCs), collected at new diagnosis, from a patient treated with antithyroid drugs. These receptors were obtained from a man aged 25 to 40 with Graves disease. Each CDR3 is given with its conserved first and last residue. A D gene is named only where the DNA matches it firmly. The size entry is marked missing in some rows and otherwise reads once, few, many or a size class.

>many|TRBJ2-5|12|TRBV28|-
CASSPNWETQYF
TGTGCCAGCAGCCCTAACTGGGAGACCCAGTACTTC
>many|TRBJ2-2|13|TRBV28|-
CASIEGLTGELFF
TGTGCCAGCATCGAGGGGTTAACCGGGGAGCTGTTTTTT
>-|TRBJ2-5|13|TRBV29-1|-
CSVGFGLGETQYF
TGCAGCGTTGGCTTTGGGTTGGGAGAGACCCAGTACTTC
>many|TRBJ2-7|14|TRBV29-1|TRBD1
CSAETGMGVYEQYF
TGCAGCGCTGAGACAGGGATGGGAGTTTACGAGCAGTACTTC
>many|TRBJ2-3|14|TRBV5-4|TRBD2
CASSVWTSEDTQYF
TGTGCCAGCAGCGTCTGGACTAGCGAGGATACGCAGTATTTT
>many|TRBJ2-3|16|TRBV7-2|TRBD2
CASSRNSGVGTDTQYF
TGTGCCAGCAGCCGAAATAGCGGGGTTGGCACAGATACGCAGTATTTT
>many|TRBJ2-5|13|TRBV29-1|-
CSVDQGSQETQYF
TGCAGCGTTGACCAGGGATCTCAAGAGACCCAGTACTTC
>few|TRBJ1-1|13|TRBV6-1|TRBD1
CAGQGASSTEAFF
TGTGCCGGCCAGGGGGCAAGTAGCACTGAAGCTTTCTTT
>-|TRBJ1-3|15|TRBV7-9|-
CASSSRTGRRNTIYF
TGTGCCAGCAGCTCACGAACAGGTCGTAGAAACACCATATATTTT
>-|TRBJ2-1|13|TRBV29-1|-
CSVLGGLYNEQFF
TGCAGCGTCCTTGGGGGCCTATACAATGAGCAGTTCTTC
>few|TRBJ2-3|12|TRBV6-1|TRBD2
CASRSGKDTQYF
TGTGCCAGCCGTAGCGGGAAGGATACGCAGTATTTT
>once|TRBJ2-3|16|TRBV29-1|TRBD1
CSVEDLPGQHTDTQYF
TGCAGCGTTGAAGATCTTCCGGGACAGCACACAGATACGCAGTATTTT
>many|TRBJ2-7|14|TRBV2|TRBD2
CASSEPSGPYEQYF
TGTGCCAGCAGTGAGCCTAGCGGACCCTACGAGCAGTACTTC
>many|TRBJ2-7|14|TRBV10-3|-
CAISAAGTPSEQYF
TGTGCCATCAGTGCCGCCGGGACTCCCAGTGAGCAGTACTTC
>many|TRBJ2-5|15|TRBV12-3/TRBV12-4|-
CASSPLEGVSKTQYF
TGTGCCAGCAGTCCCTTGGAGGGGGTATCGAAGACCCAGTACTTC
>few|TRBJ1-6|14|TRBV6-5|TRBD1
CASSYVSGGSSLYF
TGTGCCAGCAGTTACGTATCAGGGGGTTCGTCCCTCTACTTT
>few|TRBJ1-6|11|TRBV20-1|-
CSAKGNSPLHF
TGCAGTGCAAAAGGCAATTCACCCCTCCACTTT
>many|TRBJ1-1|12|TRBV24-1|TRBD1
CATSDPGTVPFF
TGTGCCACCAGTGACCCCGGGACAGTACCTTTCTTT
>many|TRBJ2-7|12|TRBV12-3/TRBV12-4|-
CASSLGKWEQYF
TGTGCCAGCAGTTTAGGAAAGTGGGAGCAGTACTTC
>many|TRBJ1-1|13|TRBV20-1|-
CSARGGGNTEAFF
TGCAGTGCTAGAGGGGGCGGGAACACTGAAGCTTTCTTT
>-|TRBJ2-7|13|TRBV27|-
CASSFSTTYEQYF
TGTGCCAGCAGTTTTTCTACTACCTACGAGCAGTACTTC
>many|TRBJ1-2|14|TRBV12-3/TRBV12-4|-
CASTAMGANYGYTF
TGTGCCAGCACCGCCATGGGAGCTAACTATGGCTACACCTTC
>-|TRBJ2-1|14|TRBV15|TRBD2
CATSRVRGRNEQFF
TGTGCCACCAGCAGAGTACGCGGGAGAAATGAGCAGTTCTTC
>many|TRBJ2-1|11|TRBV6-9|-
CASSYGDIQFF
TGTGCCAGCAGTTACGGGGACATACAGTTCTTC
>many|TRBJ2-5|15|TRBV12-3/TRBV12-4|-
CASSYQEDREETQYF
TGTGCCAGCAGTTATCAGGAGGACCGAGAAGAGACCCAGTACTTC
>-|TRBJ2-7|16|TRBV7-9|-
CASSALVSTSSYEQYF
TGTGCCAGCAGCGCCCTGGTCTCAACGAGCTCCTACGAGCAGTACTTC
>few|TRBJ2-2|13|TRBV11-1|-
CASSLSATGELFF
TGTGCCAGCAGCTTAAGTGCCACCGGGGAGCTGTTTTTT
>-|TRBJ2-3|15|TRBV24-1|-
CATSDSKRGGDTQYF
TGTGCCACCAGTGATTCCAAACGAGGGGGGGATACGCAGTATTTT
>many|TRBJ2-1|13|TRBV29-1|-
CSVRANSYNEQFF
TGCAGCGTCCGAGCAAACTCCTACAATGAGCAGTTCTTC